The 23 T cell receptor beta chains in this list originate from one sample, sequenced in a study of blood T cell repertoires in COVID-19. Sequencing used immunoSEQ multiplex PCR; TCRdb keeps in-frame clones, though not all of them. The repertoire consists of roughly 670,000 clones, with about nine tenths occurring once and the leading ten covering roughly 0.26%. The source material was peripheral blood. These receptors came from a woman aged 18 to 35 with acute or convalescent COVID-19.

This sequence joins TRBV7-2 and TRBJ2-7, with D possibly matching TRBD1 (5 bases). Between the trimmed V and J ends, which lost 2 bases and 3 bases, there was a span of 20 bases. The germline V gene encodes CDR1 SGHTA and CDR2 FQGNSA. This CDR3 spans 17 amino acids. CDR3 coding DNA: TGTGCCAGCAGCTTAATTAGGACAAACAGCTCCCACTACGAGCAGTACTTC. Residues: CASSLIRTNSSHYEQYF. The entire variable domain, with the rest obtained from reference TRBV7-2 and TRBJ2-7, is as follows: GAGVSQSPSNKVTEKGKDVELRCDPISGHTALYWYRQSLGQGLEFLIYFQGNSAPDKSGLPSDRFSAERTGGSVSTLTIQRTQQEDSAVYLCASSLIRTNSSHYEQYFGPGTRLTVT.

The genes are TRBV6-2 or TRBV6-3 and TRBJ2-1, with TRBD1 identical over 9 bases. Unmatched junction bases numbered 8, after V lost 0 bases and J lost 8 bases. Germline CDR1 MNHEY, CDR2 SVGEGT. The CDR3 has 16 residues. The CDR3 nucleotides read TGTGCCAGCAGTTACTCCGGGGACAGGGAGGCAGATGAGCAGTTCTTC. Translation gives CASSYSGDREADEQFF.

The CDR3 protein is CAWTSDRAYGYTF. CDR3 nucleotide sequence: TGTGCCTGGACTTCGGACAGGGCCTATGGCTACACCTTC. The gene calls are TRBV30 and TRBJ1-2, with 8 positions matching TRBD1. The length of the CDR3 is 13 residues. V gave up 4 bases and J gave up 4 bases; unmatched junction bases: 5. Germline V gene sequence: CDR1 GTSNPN, CDR2 SVGIG (reference sequence).

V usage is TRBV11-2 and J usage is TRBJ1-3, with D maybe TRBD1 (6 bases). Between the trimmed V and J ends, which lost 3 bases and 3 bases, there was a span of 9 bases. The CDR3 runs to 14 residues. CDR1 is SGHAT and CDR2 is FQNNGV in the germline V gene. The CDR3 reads CASSLGARGNTIYF. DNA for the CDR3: TGTGCCAGCAGCTTGGGGGCCCGTGGAAACACCATATATTTT.

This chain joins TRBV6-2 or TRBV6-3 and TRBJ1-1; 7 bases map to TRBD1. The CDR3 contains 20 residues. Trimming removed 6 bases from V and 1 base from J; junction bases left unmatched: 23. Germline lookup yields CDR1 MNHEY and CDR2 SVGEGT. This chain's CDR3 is CASSPLRQGQFKIKNTEAFF. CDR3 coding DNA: TGTGCCAGCAGCCCCTTGCGACAGGGCCAGTTCAAGATCAAGAACACTGAAGCTTTCTTT.

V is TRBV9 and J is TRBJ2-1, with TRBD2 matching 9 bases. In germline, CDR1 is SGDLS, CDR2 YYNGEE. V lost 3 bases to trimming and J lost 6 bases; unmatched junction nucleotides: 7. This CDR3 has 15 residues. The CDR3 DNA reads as TGTGCCAGCAGCGCGCGGGGGGGCCCTGGCAATGAGCAGTTCTTC. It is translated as CASSARGGPGNEQFF. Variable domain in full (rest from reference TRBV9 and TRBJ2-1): DSGVTQTPKHLITATGQRVTLRCSPRSGDLSVYWYQQSLDQGLQFLIQYYNGEERAKGNILERFSAQQFPDLHSELNLSSLELGDSALYFCASSARGGPGNEQFFGPGTRLTVL.

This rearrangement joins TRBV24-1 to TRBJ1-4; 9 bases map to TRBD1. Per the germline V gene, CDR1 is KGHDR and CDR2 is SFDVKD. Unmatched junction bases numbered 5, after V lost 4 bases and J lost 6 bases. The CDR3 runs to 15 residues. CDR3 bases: TGTGCCACCAGTGACCCGGGACAGGGTGATGAAAAACTGTTTTTT. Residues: CATSDPGQGDEKLFF.

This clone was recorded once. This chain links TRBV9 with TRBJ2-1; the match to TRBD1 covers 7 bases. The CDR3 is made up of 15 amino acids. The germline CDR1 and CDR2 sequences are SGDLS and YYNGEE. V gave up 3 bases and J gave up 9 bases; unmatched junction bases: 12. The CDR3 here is CASSERQGSFGEQFF. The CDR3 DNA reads TGTGCCAGCAGCGAAAGACAGGGTTCCTTTGGTGAGCAGTTCTTC.

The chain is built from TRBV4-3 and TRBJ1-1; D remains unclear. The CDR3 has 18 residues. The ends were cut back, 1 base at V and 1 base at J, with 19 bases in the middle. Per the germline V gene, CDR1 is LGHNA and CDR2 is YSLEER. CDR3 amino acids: CASSQAAGRLSTNTEAFF. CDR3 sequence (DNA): TGCGCCAGCAGCCAAGCGGCGGGAAGGTTATCTACGAACACTGAAGCTTTCTTT.

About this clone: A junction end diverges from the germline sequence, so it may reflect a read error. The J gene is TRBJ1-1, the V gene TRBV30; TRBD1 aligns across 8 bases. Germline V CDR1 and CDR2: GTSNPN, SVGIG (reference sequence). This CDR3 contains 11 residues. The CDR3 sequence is CAWSGQGTFSF. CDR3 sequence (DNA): TGTGCCTGGAGTGGACAGGGGACCTTTAGCTTT.

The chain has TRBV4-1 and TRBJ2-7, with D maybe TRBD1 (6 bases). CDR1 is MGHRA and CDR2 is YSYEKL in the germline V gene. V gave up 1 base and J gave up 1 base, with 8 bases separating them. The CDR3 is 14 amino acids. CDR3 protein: CASSQVQGSYEQYF. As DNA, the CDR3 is TGCGCCAGCAGCCAAGTACAGGGATCCTACGAGCAGTACTTC.

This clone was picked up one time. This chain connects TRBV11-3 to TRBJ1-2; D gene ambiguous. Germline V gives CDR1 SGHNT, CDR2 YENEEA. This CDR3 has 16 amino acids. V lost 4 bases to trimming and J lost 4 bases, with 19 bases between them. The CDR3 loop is CASSSRAGNLSYGYTF. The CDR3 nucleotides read TGTGCCAGCAGCTCCAGAGCCGGGAATCTTAGCTATGGCTACACCTTC.

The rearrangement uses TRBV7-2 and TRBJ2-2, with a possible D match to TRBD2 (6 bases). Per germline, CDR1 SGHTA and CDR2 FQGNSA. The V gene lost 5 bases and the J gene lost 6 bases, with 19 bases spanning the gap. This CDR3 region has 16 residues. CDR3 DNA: TGTGCCAGCAGCCCGACGGGACTTTTTCGTCCCGGGGAGCTGTTTTTT. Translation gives CASSPTGLFRPGELFF. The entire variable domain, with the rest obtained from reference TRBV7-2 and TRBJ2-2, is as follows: GAGVSQSPSNKVTEKGKDVELRCDPISGHTALYWYRQSLGQGLEFLIYFQGNSAPDKSGLPSDRFSAERTGGSVSTLTIQRTQQEDSAVYLCASSPTGLFRPGELFFGEGSRLTVL.

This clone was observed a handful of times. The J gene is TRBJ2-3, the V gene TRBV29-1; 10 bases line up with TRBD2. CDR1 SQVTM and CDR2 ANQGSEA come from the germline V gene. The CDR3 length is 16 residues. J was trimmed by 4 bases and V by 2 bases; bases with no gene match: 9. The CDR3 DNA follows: TGCAGCGTTGAACGATCCAGCGGGGGGGCGGCAGATACGCAGTATTTT. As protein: CSVERSSGGAADTQYF.

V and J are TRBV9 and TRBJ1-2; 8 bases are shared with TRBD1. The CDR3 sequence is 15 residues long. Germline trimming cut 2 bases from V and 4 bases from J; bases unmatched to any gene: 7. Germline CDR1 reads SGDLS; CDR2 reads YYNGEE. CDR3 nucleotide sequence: TGTGCCAGCAGCGTTGGACAGGGTGTTGGCTATGGCTACACCTTC. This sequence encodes CASSVGQGVGYGYTF.

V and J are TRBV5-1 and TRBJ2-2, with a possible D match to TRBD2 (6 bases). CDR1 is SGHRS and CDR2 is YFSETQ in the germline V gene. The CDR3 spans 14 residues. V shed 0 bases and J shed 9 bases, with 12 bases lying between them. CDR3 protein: CASSLDGGLRELFF. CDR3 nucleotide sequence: TGCGCCAGCAGCTTGGATGGAGGGTTGCGGGAGCTGTTTTTT. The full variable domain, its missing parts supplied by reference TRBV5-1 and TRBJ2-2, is KAGVTQTPRYLIKTRGQQVTLSCSPISGHRSVSWYQQTPGQGLQFLFEYFSETQRNKGNFPGRFSGRQFSNSRSEMNVSTLELGDSALYLCASSLDGGLRELFFGEGSRLTVL.

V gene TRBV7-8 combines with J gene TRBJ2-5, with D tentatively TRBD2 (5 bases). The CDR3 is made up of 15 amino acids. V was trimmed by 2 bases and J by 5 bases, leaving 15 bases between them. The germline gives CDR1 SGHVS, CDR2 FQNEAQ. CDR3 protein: CASSLPLGQGETQYF. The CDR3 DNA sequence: TGTGCCAGCAGCTTACCACTAGGGCAAGGGGAGACCCAGTACTTC.

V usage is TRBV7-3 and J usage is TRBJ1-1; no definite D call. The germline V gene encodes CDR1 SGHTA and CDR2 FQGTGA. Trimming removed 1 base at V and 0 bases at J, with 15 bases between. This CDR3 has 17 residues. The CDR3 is CASSLSLTSDMNTEAFF. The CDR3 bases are TGTGCCAGCAGCTTAAGTCTAACTTCAGACATGAACACTGAAGCTTTCTTT.

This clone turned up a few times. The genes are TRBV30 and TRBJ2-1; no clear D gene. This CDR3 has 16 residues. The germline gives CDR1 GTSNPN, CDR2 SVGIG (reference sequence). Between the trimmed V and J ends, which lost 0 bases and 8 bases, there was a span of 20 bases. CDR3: CAWSVRRGVKSHEQFF. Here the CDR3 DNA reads TGTGCCTGGAGTGTTAGAAGAGGCGTCAAAAGCCATGAGCAGTTCTTC.

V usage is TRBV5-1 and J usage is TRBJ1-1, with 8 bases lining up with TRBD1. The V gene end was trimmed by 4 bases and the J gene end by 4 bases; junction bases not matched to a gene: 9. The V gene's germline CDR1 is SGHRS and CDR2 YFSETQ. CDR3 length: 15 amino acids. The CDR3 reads CASSPLTGEGTEAFF. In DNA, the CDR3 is TGCGCCAGCAGCCCGCTGACAGGGGAGGGCACTGAAGCTTTCTTT.

This chain's CDR3 is CASSLDGRGGNEKLFF. In DNA form, the CDR3 reads TGCGCCAGCAGCTTGGATGGGAGGGGTGGCAATGAAAAACTGTTTTTT. The V gene is TRBV5-1, the J gene TRBJ1-4; maybe TRBD1 (5 bases). In germline, CDR1 is SGHRS, CDR2 YFSETQ. Trimming took off 0 bases at V and 5 bases at J, with 14 bases between the two ends. There are 16 residues in the CDR3.

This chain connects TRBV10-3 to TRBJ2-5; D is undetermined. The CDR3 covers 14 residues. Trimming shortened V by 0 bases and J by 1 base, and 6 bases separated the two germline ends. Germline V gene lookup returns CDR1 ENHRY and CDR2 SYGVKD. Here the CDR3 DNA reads TGTGCCATCAGTGAGTCGGCACGCCAAGAGACCCAGTACTTC. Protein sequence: CAISESARQETQYF.

CDR3 bases: TGTGCCAGCAACCCCCCGGCACGAGGTAACTATGGCTACACCTTC. Translated, it gives CASNPPARGNYGYTF. The chain combines TRBV13 with TRBJ1-2; unclear D gene. CDR1 is PRHDT and CDR2 is FYEKMQ in the germline V gene (reference sequence). The CDR3 length is 15 residues. Trimming cost V 7 bases and J 1 base, with 16 bases left between them.